This passage covers 20 T cell receptor beta chains from one sample sequenced in a study of T-cell memory formation after mild COVID-19. TCRdb reanalysed the 5' RACE reads using MiXCR and keeps one entry per CDR3 protein. The data contain around 310,000 distinct CDR3 sequences, roughly an eighth of them seen just once; the ten biggest clones take up 21%. Sequenced material: PBMCs or a T cell subset sorted from them (not recorded which). Receptor source: a man aged 18 to 29 who had mild COVID-19 (a few samples of this study predate the infection). Cell type and time point are not known.

This clonotype has more than one count but fewer than ten. CDR3: CASSFGLVDNGYTF. CDR3 coding DNA: TGTGCCAGCAGCTTTGGATTGGTGGACAATGGCTACACCTTC. The V call is TRBV7-9, the J call TRBJ1-2, with D possibly TRBD1 on 5 matching bases. The V end was cut by 3 bases, the J end by 6 bases, with 14 bases between. Looked up from germline, CDR1 is SEHNR and CDR2 is FQNEAQ (reference sequence). The CDR3 sequence is 14 residues long. Full variable domain (missing parts from reference TRBV7-9 and TRBJ1-2): DTGVSQNPRHKITKRGQNVTFRCDPISEHNRLYWYRQTLGQGPEFLTYFQNEAQLEKSRLLSDRFSAERPKGSFSTLEIQRTEQGDSAMYLCASSFGLVDNGYTFGSGTRLTVV.

This clonotype turned up a few times. The V gene is TRBV20-1, the J gene TRBJ1-5, with D perhaps matching TRBD1 (5 bases). There are 14 residues in the CDR3. CDR1 DFQATT and CDR2 SNEGSKA come from the germline V gene (reference sequence). The V and J ends lost 3 bases and 4 bases respectively, with 13 bases between them. The CDR3: CSARAGDFNQPQHF. The CDR3 region has the DNA TGCAGTGCTAGGGCTGGGGACTTTAATCAGCCCCAGCATTTT.

This rearrangement joins TRBV3-1 to TRBJ2-5; D might be TRBD1 (5 bases). The germline gives CDR1 LGHDT, CDR2 YNNKEL (reference sequence). V gave up 0 bases and J gave up 7 bases, with 12 bases separating them. The CDR3 consists of 14 residues. CDR3 DNA sequence: TGTGCCAGCAGCCAAGACGGTTCCACAGGGACCCAGTACTTC. This encodes CASSQDGSTGTQYF.

The rearrangement links TRBV15 to TRBJ2-5; D uncertain. The CDR3 extends over 12 amino acids. V was pared by 0 bases and J by 6 bases, with 5 bases between. Germline V gene data show CDR1 as LNHNV and CDR2 as YYDKDF (reference sequence). CDR3 DNA sequence: TGTGCCACCAGCAGAGAAGGGAAGACCCAGTACTTC. This encodes CATSREGKTQYF.

The genes are TRBV29-1 and TRBJ1-3; 9 bases are a match to TRBD1. Looked up from germline, CDR1 is SQVTM and CDR2 is ANQGSEA. V was clipped by 6 bases and J by 4 bases; unmatched bases: 4. CDR3 size: 13 residues. DNA for the CDR3: TGCAGCGTCCGGACAGGGGCAGGAAACACCATATATTTT. Translating gives CSVRTGAGNTIYF.

This sequence joins TRBV9 and TRBJ2-5, with a weak D call TRBD2 (5 bases). V gave up 5 bases and J gave up 2 bases, with 10 bases separating them. Germline loops: CDR1 SGDLS, CDR2 YYNGEE. The CDR3 is made up of 13 amino acids. CDR3 sequence (DNA): TGTGCCAGCAGACCGGACTGGCAAGAGACCCAGTACTTC. It translates to CASRPDWQETQYF.

This clonotype was seen repeatedly, ten times or more. This CDR3 reads CASSLGDRAHNEQFF. The CDR3 nucleotides are TGTGCCAGCAGCTTAGGGGACAGGGCCCACAATGAGCAGTTCTTC. The chain links TRBV7-9 to TRBJ2-1; TRBD1 matches 9 bases. CDR1 is SEHNR, CDR2 FQNEAQ, per germline (reference sequence). The CDR3 totals 15 residues. The V gene end was trimmed by 1 base and the J gene end by 5 bases; junction bases not matched to a gene: 3.

This clonotype was observed a handful of times. The chain combines TRBV5-1 with TRBJ2-5; TRBD2 matches at 7 bases. The CDR3 consists of 15 residues. Germline V lookup: CDR1 SGHRS, CDR2 YFSETQ. V shed 2 bases, J shed 4 bases, and the junction held 8 bases outside the gene matches. For the CDR3, the DNA is TGCGCCAGCAGCTTTTCGGGAGGCCCGTCAGAGACCCAGTACTTC. This sequence encodes CASSFSGGPSETQYF.

The V call is TRBV20-1, the J call TRBJ2-7; the D gene is possibly TRBD2 (7 bases). The germline V gene has CDR1 DFQATT and CDR2 SNEGSKA (reference sequence). The ends were cut back, 6 bases at V and 5 bases at J, with 26 bases in the middle. The CDR3 is 16 residues long. CDR3 amino acids: CSASYSSAQGGDEQYF. The CDR3 DNA reads TGCAGTGCCTCGTATAGTAGTGCACAGGGAGGGGACGAGCAGTACTTC.

The chain combines TRBV6-1 with TRBJ2-6; tentative D call: TRBD2 (5 bases). From germline, CDR1 is MNHNS and CDR2 SASEGT. The V end lost 4 bases, the J end lost 0 bases, and 7 bases lay between the germline ends. CDR3 length equals 15 residues. CDR3 amino acids: CASSGTLSGANVLTF. The CDR3 region has the DNA TGTGCCAGCAGTGGGACTCTCTCTGGGGCCAACGTCCTGACTTTC.

The CDR3 DNA follows: TGCGCCAGCAGCCTTCAGGGAGCAGGAGGGACTGAAGCTTTCTTT. Protein: CASSLQGAGGTEAFF. V usage is TRBV4-3 and J usage is TRBJ1-1; tentative D call: TRBD1 (5 bases). The CDR3 totals 15 residues. Germline assignment: CDR1 LGHNA and CDR2 YSLEER. The V and J ends lost 4 bases and 5 bases respectively, with 17 bases between them.

In its sample, this clonotype was seen many times. V and J are TRBV28 and TRBJ2-1; TRBD2 is a possible D gene (6 bases). This CDR3 comprises 17 residues. CDR1 and CDR2 from the germline V gene are MDHEN and SYDVKM. Trimming removed 7 bases at V and 0 bases at J, with 19 bases between. The CDR3 nucleotides are TGTGCCAGCACATCTGCGGGGCTCCAGAGCTCCTACAATGAGCAGTTCTTC. This sequence encodes CASTSAGLQSSYNEQFF.

This clonotype was counted only a few times. This chain joins TRBV10-3 and TRBJ2-5; TRBD1 matches at 8 bases. Germline trimming cut 6 bases from V and 2 bases from J; bases unmatched to any gene: 2. The CDR3 spans 13 residues. Germline V CDR1 and CDR2: ENHRY, SYGVKD. CDR3 in amino acids: CAIRDRAQETQYF. In DNA, the CDR3 is TGTGCCATCAGGGACAGGGCACAAGAGACCCAGTACTTC.

The gene calls are TRBV11-2 and TRBJ2-5; D not resolved. Germline CDR1 is SGHAT and CDR2 is FQNNGV. Between the trimmed V and J ends, which lost 2 bases and 6 bases, there was a span of 4 bases. This CDR3 is built from 11 residues. CDR3 bases: TGTGCCAGCAGCTTACTCCAGACCCAGTACTTC. Protein sequence: CASSLLQTQYF. The full variable domain, completed using reference TRBV11-2 and TRBJ2-5, is EAGVAQSPRYKIIEKRQSVAFWCNPISGHATLYWYQQILGQGPKLLIQFQNNGVVDDSQLPKDRFSAERLKGVDSTLKIQPAKLEDSAVYLCASSLLQTQYFGPGTRLLVL.

This clonotype has only a few counts. This chain links TRBV7-2 with TRBJ1-5, with D uncertain. This CDR3 is built from 13 residues. V was shortened by 4 bases and J by 2 bases, with 6 bases between the two germline ends. CDR1 is SGHTA and CDR2 is FQGNSA in the germline V gene. The CDR3 loop is CASSWWGNQPQHF. DNA for the CDR3: TGTGCCAGCAGCTGGTGGGGCAATCAGCCCCAGCATTTT.

The chain joins TRBV5-1 to TRBJ1-1, with 10 bases fitting TRBD1. This CDR3 is built from 15 residues. Per germline, CDR1 SGHRS and CDR2 YFSETQ. After removal of 4 bases from V and 5 bases from J, the junction contained 8 bases not matched to a gene. CDR3 DNA sequence: TGCGCCAGCAGCGACCCTGGACAGGGGGAGACTGAAGCTTTCTTT. This encodes CASSDPGQGETEAFF.

V gene TRBV4-2 combines with J gene TRBJ1-2; weak D call: TRBD1 (6 bases). The germline gives CDR1 LGHNA, CDR2 YNFKEQ. V gave up 8 bases and J gave up 8 bases, with 27 bases separating them. The CDR3 is 16 residues long. The CDR3 reads CASRGAYRDTPGGYTF. For the CDR3, the DNA is TGTGCCAGCCGAGGAGCCTACCGGGACACCCCAGGAGGCTACACCTTC.

The J gene is TRBJ1-1, the V gene TRBV7-9; no clear D. The CDR3 totals 14 residues. Germline V gene sequence: CDR1 SEHNR, CDR2 FQNEAQ (reference sequence). V shed 1 base and J shed 5 bases, with 11 bases lying between them. In DNA, the CDR3 is TGTGCCAGCAGCTTAGACGGGGATTGGACTGAAGCTTTCTTT. Its protein product is CASSLDGDWTEAFF.

J is TRBJ2-2 and V is TRBV19, with a weak D call TRBD2 (5 bases). Deletions cut 7 bases from V and 0 bases from J, with 12 bases between. Germline values: CDR1 LNHDA, CDR2 SQIVND (reference sequence). This CDR3 is built from 15 residues. The CDR3 DNA is TGTGCCAGTACGCCAGCGGACGCGAACACCGGGGAGCTGTTTTTT. Protein sequence: CASTPADANTGELFF.

The chain carries TRBV24-1 and TRBJ2-3; D is unclear. The CDR3 contains 15 residues. V lost 0 bases, J lost 2 bases, and 8 bases lay in between. The germline V gene encodes CDR1 KGHDR and CDR2 SFDVKD. Here the CDR3 DNA reads TGTGCCACCAGTGATTTGGGCTTGAACACAGATACGCAGTATTTT. Protein product: CATSDLGLNTDTQYF.